Listed here is a single T cell receptor (beta chain). Its antigen remains unidentified. In the sorted-subset replicate PCRs, 200 ng DNA, tens of thousands of T cell genomes, was used. The method was immunoSEQ multiplex PCR; TCRdb's version includes in-frame clones alone and lacks a portion of them. The repertoire holds around 2,000,000 clones, with about 93% as singletons. Cells designated naive CD8 were CD45RO-negative and were positively selected for CCR7, with terminally differentiated effector memory CD45RA+ cells excluded. Each donor was a Caucasian adult residing in Nashville, Tennessee. The sample belongs to a study of shared clonotypes between healthy human individuals. Findings and caveats of the study: Estimated richness values were generally larger in naive subsets than in memory subsets.

Germline CDR1 reads SGHVS; CDR2 reads FNYEAQ. There are 15 residues in the CDR3. V was cut by 5 bases and J by 9 bases, with 22 bases left in between. The sequenced sample consisted of naive CD8+ T cells from PBMCs. The chain has TRBV7-6 and TRBJ2-5; possible D gene TRBD1, 6 bases. The sequence was collected from a man between 18 and 35 years old in good health. Some clones in this sample may be carry-over from other donors' samples. The CDR3 sequence is CASSPPGQQFVSQYF. CDR3 nucleotides: TGTGCCAGCAGCCCGCCCGGACAGCAGTTTGTGTCCCAGTACTTC.